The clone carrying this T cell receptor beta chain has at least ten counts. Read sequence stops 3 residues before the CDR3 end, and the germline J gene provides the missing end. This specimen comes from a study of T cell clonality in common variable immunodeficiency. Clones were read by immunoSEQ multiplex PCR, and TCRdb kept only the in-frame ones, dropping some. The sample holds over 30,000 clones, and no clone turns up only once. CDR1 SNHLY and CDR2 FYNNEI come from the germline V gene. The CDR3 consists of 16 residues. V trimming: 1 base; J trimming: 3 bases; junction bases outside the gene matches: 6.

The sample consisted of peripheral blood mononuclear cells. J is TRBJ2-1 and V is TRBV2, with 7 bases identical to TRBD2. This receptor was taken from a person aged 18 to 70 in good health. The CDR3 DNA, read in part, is TGTGCCAGCAGTGAAGTGAGGCTAGCGGTCTACAATGAG. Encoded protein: CASSEVRLAVYNE. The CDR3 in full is CASSEVRLAVYNEQFF.